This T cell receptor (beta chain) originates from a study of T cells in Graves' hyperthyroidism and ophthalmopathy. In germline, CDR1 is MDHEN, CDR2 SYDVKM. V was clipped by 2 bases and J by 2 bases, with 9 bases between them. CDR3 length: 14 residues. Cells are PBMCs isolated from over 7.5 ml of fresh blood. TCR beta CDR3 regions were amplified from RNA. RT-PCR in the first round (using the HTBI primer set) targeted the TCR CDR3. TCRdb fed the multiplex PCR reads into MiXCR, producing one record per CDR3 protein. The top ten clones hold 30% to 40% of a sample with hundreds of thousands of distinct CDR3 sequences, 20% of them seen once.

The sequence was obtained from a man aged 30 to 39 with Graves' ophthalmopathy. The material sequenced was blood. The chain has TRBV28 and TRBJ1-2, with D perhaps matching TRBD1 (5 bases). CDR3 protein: CASSLRGRNYGYTF. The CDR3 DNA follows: TGTGCCAGCAGTTTACGGGGCCGAAACTATGGCTACACCTTC.